The 19 T cell receptor beta chains in this list originate from one sample, sequenced in a study of cytomegalovirus exposure and HLA in healthy donors. The PCR employed 60 Vbeta primers together with 13 Jbeta primers. Produced via immunoSEQ multiplex PCR; TCRdb's table is partial and in-frame only. The table records 200,000 to 250,000 clones, roughly 79% of them present only once. The sequenced sample was PBMCs. The receptors were gathered from a woman aged 40 to 55 in good health and CMV-seronegative.

The chain has TRBV9 and TRBJ1-2, with 7 bases matching TRBD1. The CDR3 is 14 amino acids. The trim removed 3 bases at V and 0 bases at J, leaving 2 bases unmatched. Germline V CDR1 and CDR2: SGDLS, YYNGEE. CDR3 residues: CASSGQGANYGYTF. Here the CDR3 DNA reads TGTGCCAGCAGCGGTCAGGGGGCTAACTATGGCTACACCTTC.

In the case of this clone: The junction and the germline gene differ at one end; a read error may be behind it. In DNA, the CDR3 is TGTGCCAGCAGCTTTGGGGACAGACCTAACTATGACTACACCTTC. Translation gives CASSFGDRPNYDYTF. The rearrangement links TRBV7-9 to TRBJ1-2; 7 bases align to TRBD1. This CDR3 has 15 residues. Germline CDR1 reads SEHNR; CDR2 reads FQNEAQ (reference sequence). Together with reference TRBV7-9 and TRBJ1-2, the CDR3 gives the full variable domain: DTGVSQNPRHKITKRGQNVTFRCDPISEHNRLYWYRQTLGQGPEFLTYFQNEAQLEKSRLLSDRFSAERPKGSFSTLEIQRTEQGDSAMYLCASSFGDRPNYDYTFGSGTRLTVV.

This rearrangement joins TRBV11-2 to TRBJ2-7, with D possibly TRBD1 on 5 matching bases. The V end lost 5 bases, the J end lost 2 bases, and 10 bases lay between the germline ends. Germline values: CDR1 SGHAT, CDR2 FQNNGV. This CDR3 spans 13 amino acids. CDR3 DNA sequence: TGTGCCAGCAGCCTGACAGTTACCTACGAGCAGTACTTC. This encodes CASSLTVTYEQYF.

The chain carries TRBV5-1 and TRBJ2-5, with D maybe TRBD2 (5 bases). The CDR3 contains 14 residues. Between the trimmed V and J ends, which lost 0 bases and 3 bases, there was a span of 9 bases. Germline CDR1 is SGHRS and CDR2 is YFSETQ. This chain's CDR3 is CASSLGVGEETQYF. In nucleotides, the CDR3 is TGCGCCAGCAGCTTGGGGGTCGGGGAAGAGACCCAGTACTTC.

This rearrangement joins TRBV11-1 to TRBJ2-1, with a possible D match to TRBD1 (5 bases). This CDR3 has 16 amino acids. Germline V gene data show CDR1 as SGHAT and CDR2 as FQDESV (reference sequence). The ends were cut back, 3 bases at V and 10 bases at J, with 22 bases in the middle. The CDR3 DNA reads as TGTGCCAGCAGCTTGATCCCCTCGCCGCTACAGGCGGAGCAGTTCTTC. It specifies CASSLIPSPLQAEQFF.

V usage is TRBV11-3 and J usage is TRBJ2-1, with TRBD2 as a possible D gene (5 bases). The CDR3 totals 15 residues. Between the trimmed V and J ends, which lost 5 bases and 0 bases, there was a span of 11 bases. Germline assignment: CDR1 SGHNT and CDR2 YENEEA. This chain's CDR3 is CASSQIGSSYNEQFF. The CDR3 region has the DNA TGTGCCAGCAGCCAAATTGGGAGCTCCTACAATGAGCAGTTCTTC.

Only one count was recorded for this clone. The chain is built from TRBV9 and TRBJ2-7; the match to TRBD1 covers 8 bases. Trimming cost V 2 bases and J 0 bases; bases outside gene matches: 7. The CDR3 is 16 residues long. Per germline, CDR1 SGDLS and CDR2 YYNGEE. This chain's CDR3 is CASSVSGQAFSYEQYF. DNA of the CDR3: TGTGCCAGCAGCGTGTCGGGACAGGCTTTCTCCTACGAGCAGTACTTC.

This clone was seen a single time. This rearrangement joins TRBV19 to TRBJ2-2; TRBD1 matches at 10 bases. Germline V gene sequence: CDR1 LNHDA, CDR2 SQIVND (reference sequence). The CDR3 consists of 14 residues. The junction had 5 bases not matched to a gene; V was cut back by 9 bases and J by 4 bases. The CDR3 reads CASRDRGLTGELFF. CDR3 nucleotides: TGTGCCAGCAGAGACAGGGGGCTCACCGGGGAGCTGTTTTTT.

The chain has TRBV2 and TRBJ2-2, with TRBD1 identical over 10 bases. This CDR3 has 16 residues. V dropped 5 bases and J dropped 6; count of bases not matched to a gene: 9. CDR1 and CDR2 from the germline V gene are SNHLY and FYNNEI. The CDR3 sequence is CASSSTGTGAAGELFF. The CDR3 nucleotides read TGTGCCAGCAGTTCGACCGGGACAGGGGCGGCCGGGGAGCTGTTTTTT.

In this sample, this clone turned up once. The chain employs TRBV9 and TRBJ2-3; TRBD2 might be the D (6 bases). Germline V gene data show CDR1 as SGDLS and CDR2 as YYNGEE. The length of the CDR3 is 16 residues. V was pared by 1 base and J by 4 bases, with 16 bases between. The CDR3 nucleotides are TGTGCCAGCAGCGTACGGGCTAGCGTAGCCCCAGATACGCAGTATTTT. Its translation: CASSVRASVAPDTQYF.

V and J are TRBV7-9 and TRBJ2-6; 12 bases agree with TRBD1. Germline V gives CDR1 SEHNR, CDR2 FQNEAQ (reference sequence). The trim removed 2 bases at V and 12 bases at J, leaving 11 bases unmatched. The CDR3 runs to 17 residues. The CDR3 nucleotides are TGTGCCAGCAGCTTAACAGGGACAGGGGGCTTGCAGGGCGTCCTGACTTTC. Protein: CASSLTGTGGLQGVLTF.

The chain is built from TRBV6-5 and TRBJ1-5; 8 positions agree with TRBD1. Germline CDR1 reads MNHEY; CDR2 reads SVGAGI. After removal of 6 bases from V and 4 bases from J, the junction contained 8 bases not matched to a gene. CDR3 length: 15 residues. CDR3 protein: CASSPRDRPNQPQHF. DNA for the CDR3: TGTGCCAGCAGCCCCCGGGACAGGCCAAATCAGCCCCAGCATTTT.

The rearrangement links TRBV27 to TRBJ2-3; D perhaps matches TRBD2 (6 bases). The CDR3 is 16 residues long. The germline V gene has CDR1 MNHEY and CDR2 SMNVEV (reference sequence). Between the trimmed V and J ends, which lost 2 bases and 6 bases, there was a span of 18 bases. The CDR3 region has the DNA TGTGCCAGCAGTTTAGTATCGGGCCCGGGGGTGGATACGCAGTATTTT. Its translation is CASSLVSGPGVDTQYF.

The V gene is TRBV28, the J gene TRBJ2-7; D is unresolved. This CDR3 is 11 amino acids long. Trimming removed 7 bases at V and 3 bases at J, with 7 bases between. Germline V gives CDR1 MDHEN, CDR2 SYDVKM. This chain's CDR3 is CASNDNYEQYF. CDR3 in DNA: TGTGCCAGCAACGACAACTACGAGCAGTACTTC.

This sequence joins TRBV5-1 and TRBJ1-2, with 8 nucleotides matching TRBD1. The CDR3 loop spans 14 amino acids. Germline lookup yields CDR1 SGHRS and CDR2 YFSETQ. With 4 bases clipped from V and 5 bases from J, the junction kept 7 bases outside the gene matches. CDR3 in DNA: TGCGCCAGCAGCGAAGCAGGGGGCAGGTATGGCTACACCTTC. Its translation is CASSEAGGRYGYTF. Complete variable domain (other parts from reference TRBV5-1 and TRBJ1-2): KAGVTQTPRYLIKTRGQQVTLSCSPISGHRSVSWYQQTPGQGLQFLFEYFSETQRNKGNFPGRFSGRQFSNSRSEMNVSTLELGDSALYLCASSEAGGRYGYTFGSGTRLTVV.

The CDR3 sequence: CASSLGGGYEKLFF. The CDR3 nucleotides read TGTGCCAGCAGCTTAGGGGGAGGCTATGAAAAACTGTTTTTT. V usage is TRBV7-6 and J usage is TRBJ1-4; D gene ambiguous. V was shortened by 1 base and J by 6 bases, with 9 bases between the two germline ends. CDR1 is SGHVS, CDR2 FNYEAQ, per germline. This CDR3 has 14 residues.

Details on this clone: Other DNA sequences in this specimen translate into the identical CDR3. The V gene is TRBV29-1, the J gene TRBJ2-1; 7 nucleotides match TRBD1. Trimming at V came to 4 bases and at J to 4 bases, leaving 7 bases not matched to a gene. Germline V gene lookup returns CDR1 SQVTM and CDR2 ANQGSEA. This CDR3 spans 14 amino acids. The DNA for the CDR3 is TGCAGCGTTGTGGAGACAGGGTGGTACAATGAGCAGTTCTTC. Amino acid sequence: CSVVETGWYNEQFF.

The chain links TRBV9 to TRBJ2-6; D perhaps matches TRBD2 (6 bases). The germline gives CDR1 SGDLS, CDR2 YYNGEE. This CDR3 region has 17 residues. Trimming left V 4 bases short and J 0 bases short, with 14 bases between. CDR3: CASSSGTPVSGANVLTF. Here the CDR3 DNA reads TGTGCCAGCAGCTCCGGGACTCCCGTCTCTGGGGCCAACGTCCTGACTTTC. The complete variable domain, with remaining parts taken from reference TRBV9 and TRBJ2-6, reads DSGVTQTPKHLITATGQRVTLRCSPRSGDLSVYWYQQSLDQGLQFLIQYYNGEERAKGNILERFSAQQFPDLHSELNLSSLELGDSALYFCASSSGTPVSGANVLTFGAGSRLTVL.

This chain uses TRBV12-5 with TRBJ1-3; D remains unclear. Between the trimmed V and J ends, which lost 2 bases and 1 base, there was a span of 15 bases. The germline gives CDR1 LGHNT, CDR2 FRNRAP. This CDR3 contains 17 residues. In DNA, the CDR3 is TGTGCTAGTGGTTTGTCATCTGGGCAATCATCTGGAAACACCATATATTTT. Translation: CASGLSSGQSSGNTIYF.